Sequencing of this T cell receptor (beta chain) was carried out in a study of breast tumors, draining lymph nodes, adjacent tissues. Regarding the study as a whole: Tumor TCR diversity was below lymph nodes but above nontumor tissue. The data were judged consistent with most tumor T cells coming from lymph node and expanding in tumor.

Per germline, CDR1 SGHVS and CDR2 FQNEAQ. Between the trimmed V and J ends, which lost 1 base and 6 bases, there was a span of 16 bases. The CDR3 is 15 residues long. This clonotype appeared many times. Its antigen is as yet unknown. TCRdb re-derived calls from the multiplex PCR reads in MiXCR, one entry per CDR3 protein. The profile covers some 22,000 distinct CDR3 sequences, with about 38% appearing a single time and around 22% taken by the ten largest. The chain is built from TRBV7-8 and TRBJ2-7; D might be TRBD1 (5 bases). This TCR was recovered from a female donor with breast cancer. Some clones in this sample may be carry-over from other donors' samples. The sample comprised breast tumor tissue. This chain's CDR3 is CASSLEGPKRLEQYF. As DNA, the CDR3 is TGTGCCAGCAGCTTAGAGGGGCCCAAGAGACTCGAGCAGTACTTC.